Presented here are 17 T cell receptor beta chains from one specimen sequenced in a study of cytomegalovirus exposure and HLA in healthy donors. The PCR was carried out with 60 Vbeta primers and 13 Jbeta primers. The assay was immunoSEQ multiplex PCR, and TCRdb's table has in-frame clones only and misses some. The table shows about 160,000 clones, with around 80% occurring only once. Sequencing used PBMCs. These receptors were obtained from a male donor in good health and CMV-seropositive.

The chain has TRBV19 and TRBJ2-1, with TRBD1 identical over 8 bases. The germline gives CDR1 LNHDA, CDR2 SQIVND (reference sequence). The CDR3 is 16 residues long. V lost 3 bases and J lost 4; bases outside the gene matches: 8. The CDR3 loop is CASSMRQGARYNEQFF. The CDR3 DNA sequence: TGTGCCAGTAGTATGCGGCAGGGGGCGCGGTACAATGAGCAGTTCTTC.

The rearrangement joins TRBV29-1 to TRBJ1-5; 8 nucleotides align to TRBD1. CDR1 is SQVTM and CDR2 is ANQGSEA in the germline V gene. Trimming removed 7 bases from V and 1 base from J; junction bases left unmatched: 6. This CDR3 spans 14 amino acids. The CDR3 nucleotides are TGCAGCGCCGGGACAGGTTTAAGCAATCAGCCCCAGCATTTT. Encoded protein: CSAGTGLSNQPQHF.

On this clone: Germline and junction disagree at one end, which may indicate a read error. This specimen includes other DNA sequences encoding the same CDR3. The J gene is TRBJ1-2, the V gene TRBV6-4, with D possibly TRBD1 on 6 matching bases. Germline V gene data show CDR1 as MRHNA and CDR2 as SNTAGT. The length of the CDR3 is 14 residues. CDR3 region: CASRGGGRESGYTF. CDR3 bases: TGTGCTAGCAGGGGCGGGGGACGAGAGTCTGGCTACACCTTC.

To note about this clone: Other DNA sequences of this sample code for an identical CDR3. This chain joins TRBV5-1 and TRBJ2-1; 9 nucleotides align to TRBD2. The length of the CDR3 is 16 residues. Germline CDR1 reads SGHRS; CDR2 reads YFSETQ. The V gene end was trimmed by 0 bases and the J gene end by 2 bases; junction bases not matched to a gene: 3. CDR3 amino acids: CASSLVGGRAYNEQFF. The CDR3 DNA sequence: TGCGCCAGCAGCTTGGTGGGCGGGAGGGCCTACAATGAGCAGTTCTTC.

V and J are TRBV19 and TRBJ2-1; TRBD1 agrees at 9 bases. V lost 5 bases and J lost 3; bases outside the gene matches: 5. CDR3 length: 15 amino acids. Germline values: CDR1 LNHDA, CDR2 SQIVND (reference sequence). CDR3 sequence: CASSWPGQGYNEQFF. CDR3 in DNA: TGTGCCAGTAGTTGGCCGGGACAGGGCTACAATGAGCAGTTCTTC.

The gene calls are TRBV7-8 and TRBJ2-5, with a possible D match to TRBD1 (5 bases). Trimming stripped 5 bases from V and 2 bases from J, with 9 bases between. Germline CDR1 reads SGHVS; CDR2 reads FQNEAQ. CDR3 size: 13 residues. The CDR3 is CASSLDRQETQYF. The CDR3 DNA reads as TGTGCCAGCAGCCTTGACAGACAAGAGACCCAGTACTTC. Supplemented by reference TRBV7-8 and TRBJ2-5, the full variable domain reads GAGVSQSPRYKVAKRGQDVALRCDPISGHVSLFWYQQALGQGPEFLTYFQNEAQLDKSGLPSDRFFAERPEGSVSTLKIQRTQQEDSAVYLCASSLDRQETQYFGPGTRLLVL.

The chain joins TRBV7-8 to TRBJ2-1; 7 nucleotides match TRBD2. The CDR3 has 17 amino acids. Germline values: CDR1 SGHVS, CDR2 FQNEAQ. Trimming removed 5 bases from V and 9 bases from J; junction bases left unmatched: 19. The CDR3 DNA is TGTGCCAGCAGCCCTAGATCCGACCTAGCGGTCTCTTCTGAGCAGTTCTTC. As protein: CASSPRSDLAVSSEQFF.

This chain uses TRBV6-5 with TRBJ1-1; no reliable D call. CDR1 is MNHEY and CDR2 is SVGAGI in the germline V gene. V lost 6 bases and J 4 bases, leaving 12 bases between the germline ends. The CDR3 runs 13 residues. The CDR3 DNA reads as TGTGCCAGCAGAGTCGAGGGTGGCACTGAAGCTTTCTTT. The encoded protein is CASRVEGGTEAFF.

The rearrangement uses TRBV11-2 and TRBJ2-7, with 11 bases aligning to TRBD2. This CDR3 region has 15 residues. V dropped 4 bases and J dropped 3; count of bases not matched to a gene: 5. The germline gives CDR1 SGHAT, CDR2 FQNNGV. CDR3 DNA sequence: TGTGCCAGCAGCTCTCGGGGACTAGCGGACTACGAGCAGTACTTC. This translates into CASSSRGLADYEQYF.

The chain combines TRBV19 with TRBJ2-3; D not resolved. The CDR3 contains 15 residues. V gave up 5 bases and J gave up 2 bases, with 14 bases separating them. In germline, CDR1 is LNHDA, CDR2 SQIVND (reference sequence). The CDR3 region is CASSARLILTDTQYF. As DNA, the CDR3 is TGTGCCAGTAGTGCTCGACTGATACTCACAGATACGCAGTATTTT.

V is TRBV18 and J is TRBJ1-5; D call uncertain. CDR3 length: 17 amino acids. With 1 base removed from V and 0 bases from J, the gap between germline ends came to 13 bases. CDR1 KGHSH and CDR2 LQKENI come from the germline V gene. In DNA form, the CDR3 reads TGTGCCAGCTCACCACGCGGGCAGCGATATAGCAATCAGCCCCAGCATTTT. Residues: CASSPRGQRYSNQPQHF.

This sequence joins TRBV30 and TRBJ1-6, with D maybe TRBD1 (5 bases). Germline V gives CDR1 GTSNPN, CDR2 SVGIG (reference sequence). This CDR3 spans 14 amino acids. V lost 4 bases, J lost 8 bases, and 15 bases lay in between. CDR3 nucleotide sequence: TGTGCCTGGAAGGTTTTCCGGGGGGATTCACCCCTCCACTTT. It translates to CAWKVFRGDSPLHF.

V usage is TRBV6-4 and J usage is TRBJ2-5, with 10 bases matching TRBD1. Matching the DNA end better, TRBJ2-7 makes the J call doubtful. Germline CDR1 is MRHNA and CDR2 is SNTAGT. The CDR3 is made up of 15 amino acids. CDR3 sequence: CASSDPGQGTYEQYF. In DNA form, the CDR3 reads TGTGCCAGCAGTGACCCGGGACAGGGGACCTACGAGCAGTACTTC.

The chain uses TRBV5-5 and TRBJ2-3; 9 nucleotides align to TRBD2. The germline CDR1 and CDR2 sequences are SGHKS and YYEKEE (reference sequence). The length of the CDR3 is 15 residues. V lost 4 bases, J lost 1 base, and 4 bases stayed unmatched. Here the CDR3 reads CASSPWTSGTDTQYF. DNA of the CDR3: TGTGCCAGCAGCCCCTGGACTAGCGGCACAGATACGCAGTATTTT.

This rearrangement joins TRBV7-9 to TRBJ1-3; a weak D match, TRBD1 (5 bases). Germline lookup yields CDR1 SEHNR and CDR2 FQNEAQ (reference sequence). The V end was cut by 10 bases, the J end by 6 bases, with 19 bases between. The CDR3 spans 14 residues. The chain's CDR3 is CANEGERAVNTIYF. The CDR3 coding sequence is TGTGCCAACGAAGGGGAAAGGGCTGTAAACACCATATATTTT.

The V and J genes are TRBV27 and TRBJ2-7; 10 bases match TRBD1. The ends lost 8 bases at V and 3 bases at J; junction bases unmatched: 4. Germline loops: CDR1 MNHEY, CDR2 SMNVEV (reference sequence). The length of the CDR3 is 13 residues. CDR3 nucleotides: TGTGCCAGCGGCAGGGACAGGGGCTACGAGCAGTACTTC. As protein: CASGRDRGYEQYF.

This chain links TRBV13 with TRBJ2-5; weak D call: TRBD2 (5 bases). Trimming pared 2 bases from V and 8 bases from J, leaving 18 bases between. Germline V lookup: CDR1 PRHDT, CDR2 FYEKMQ (reference sequence). This CDR3 is built from 15 residues. The CDR3, as DNA: TGTGCCAGCAGCTTATATCCGGACGCCCGGGGAACCCAGTACTTC. Amino acids: CASSLYPDARGTQYF.